These 5 T cell receptor beta chains were all obtained from the same sample, sequenced in a study of early T cells in non-severe SARS-CoV-2 infection. TCRdb re-called the 5' RACE reads through MiXCR, storing one row per CDR3 protein. The table shows about 80,000 distinct CDR3 sequences, with roughly 12% occurring only once. Sequencing input: whole blood. The origin of the receptors is an adult who was a healthcare worker with PCR-confirmed SARS-CoV-2 infection or an uninfected control (not recorded which).

The sample holds many counts of this clonotype. The V gene is TRBV6-5, the J gene TRBJ1-1; 9 bases are a match to TRBD1. The CDR3 is 17 amino acids. V lost 2 bases and J lost 7; bases outside the gene matches: 14. CDR1 MNHEY and CDR2 SVGAGI come from the germline V gene. The CDR3 sequence: CASSYKGQGTWGGEAFF. CDR3 in DNA: TGTGCCAGCAGTTACAAAGGACAGGGGACATGGGGTGGTGAAGCTTTCTTT.

This clonotype was observed many times. The chain couples TRBV28 to TRBJ2-5, with D unresolved. Trimming took 3 bases from V and 0 from J, leaving 11 bases between them. The CDR3 is made up of 15 amino acids. Germline lookup yields CDR1 MDHEN and CDR2 SYDVKM. CDR3 protein: CASSFSAEYQETQYF. The CDR3 DNA reads TGTGCCAGCAGTTTTTCGGCAGAGTACCAAGAGACCCAGTACTTC.

This chain connects TRBV25-1 to TRBJ2-7; 8 nucleotides align to TRBD2. Trimming at V came to 6 bases and at J to 2 bases, leaving 12 bases not matched to a gene. Germline values: CDR1 MGHDK, CDR2 SYGVNS. CDR3 length: 16 residues. CDR3 amino acids: CASRGDASGSTYEQYF. CDR3 coding DNA: TGTGCCAGCAGGGGGGACGCCAGCGGGAGCACCTACGAGCAGTACTTC.

This clonotype occurred many times. The V gene is TRBV29-1, the J gene TRBJ1-3, with TRBD1 identical over 7 bases. J lost 6 bases, V lost 7 bases, and 21 bases had no gene match. The CDR3 is 17 residues long. Germline V gives CDR1 SQVTM, CDR2 ANQGSEA. CDR3 sequence: CSALMGQLFEGENTIYF. CDR3 coding DNA: TGCAGCGCCCTCATGGGACAGCTATTTGAGGGCGAAAACACCATATATTTT.

In this sample, this clonotype turned up a few times. The V gene is TRBV18, the J gene TRBJ1-1; 9 bases line up with TRBD1. V shed 3 bases, J shed 5 bases, and the junction held 4 bases outside the gene matches. The CDR3 extends over 14 amino acids. From germline, CDR1 is KGHSH and CDR2 LQKENI. The CDR3 sequence is CASSPGTGITEAFF. In DNA form, the CDR3 reads TGTGCCAGCTCACCCGGGACAGGGATAACTGAAGCTTTCTTT.